This T cell receptor beta chain comes out of a study of blood T cell repertoires in COVID-19. Study details: Researchers got acute and convalescent COVID-19 samples from the United States, Italy and Spain.

Source study methods: Counts of nucleated cells, estimated from reference gene primer amplification, were obtained. Data came from immunoSEQ multiplex PCR; TCRdb stores just in-frame clones and leaves some out. V, J and clone size are those of that table, while D and trimming were read from the DNA. Among hundreds of thousands of clones listed, around 88% were seen once. The V and J ends lost 4 bases and 3 bases, in that order; junction bases with no gene match: 5. Germline V CDR1 and CDR2: SGHRS, YFSETQ. The CDR3 has 14 residues. This clone has at least ten counts. The sample holds other DNA sequences that translate to the same CDR3.

J is TRBJ2-7 and V is TRBV5-1, with 9 nucleotides matching TRBD1. Sequences were obtained from peripheral blood. The clonotype comes from a man older than 75 with acute or convalescent COVID-19. The CDR3 reads CASSNRQGDYEQYF. CDR3 nucleotide sequence: TGCGCCAGCAGCAACCGACAGGGGGACTACGAGCAGTACTTC.